Below are 21 T cell receptor beta chains sequenced from a single sample in a study of T cells in narcolepsy. TCRdb keeps only in-frame clones here, not all; method: immunoSEQ multiplex PCR. The sample yields some 23,000 clones, about four fifths seen once. The sequenced sample was CD45RA- memory CD4+ T cells from PBMCs. The source of these receptors is a human donor with narcolepsy.

The CDR3 nucleotides read TGTGCCAGTAGTTTTGGCGGGGGGACTAGCACAGATACGCAGTATTTT. This codes for CASSFGGGTSTDTQYF. The chain uses TRBV19 and TRBJ2-3; 8 bases agree with TRBD2. CDR1 and CDR2 (germline): LNHDA, SQIVND (reference sequence). J gave up 0 bases and V 5 bases, and 7 bases lay outside the gene matches. This CDR3 region has 16 residues.

The chain couples TRBV18 to TRBJ1-2, with D possibly TRBD1 on 5 matching bases. Trimming stripped 6 bases from V and 4 bases from J, with 12 bases between. The CDR3 spans 13 residues. Germline CDR1 reads KGHSH; CDR2 reads LQKENI. The CDR3 bases are TGTGCCAGCTCCCCGAGGGACGGCTATGGCTACACCTTC. It codes for CASSPRDGYGYTF.

The CDR3 spells CASRLQGPNRTQYF. Here the CDR3 DNA reads TGCGCCAGCAGACTGCAGGGCCCTAATAGGACCCAGTACTTC. The genes are TRBV5-1 and TRBJ2-5; possibly TRBD1 for D (5 bases). Germline V gene data show CDR1 as SGHRS and CDR2 as YFSETQ. The CDR3 is 14 amino acids. The germline V and J ends were trimmed by 5 bases and 7 bases, with 18 bases remaining between them.

The chain recombines TRBV29-1 with TRBJ1-4; 8 positions agree with TRBD1. The V and J ends lost 4 bases and 5 bases, in that order; junction bases with no gene match: 3. This CDR3 comprises 13 residues. Germline V gene lookup returns CDR1 SQVTM and CDR2 ANQGSEA. The CDR3 loop is CSVGAGGNEKLFF. The DNA for the CDR3 is TGCAGCGTTGGGGCAGGGGGCAATGAAAAACTGTTTTTT.

The genes are TRBV27 and TRBJ2-7; 9 bases match TRBD2. The CDR3 covers 13 residues. Germline values: CDR1 MNHEY, CDR2 SMNVEV (reference sequence). V trimming: 2 bases; J trimming: 4 bases; junction bases outside the gene matches: 0. The CDR3 spells CASSLGLAYEQYF. CDR3 nucleotides: TGTGCCAGCAGTTTAGGACTAGCGTACGAGCAGTACTTC.

The chain carries TRBV23-1 and TRBJ2-7; no clear D gene. TRBV23-1 is noted as an ORF with a role that remains uncertain. This CDR3 has 14 amino acids. Trimming stripped 1 base from V and 0 bases from J, with 7 bases between. The DNA of the CDR3 is TGCGCCAGCAGTCAATGGGTGAGCTCCTACGAGCAGTACTTC. Encoded protein: CASSQWVSSYEQYF.

The chain recombines TRBV5-5 with TRBJ2-7; either TRBD1 or TRBD2 may fit D (5 bases each). The CDR3 runs to 14 residues. The V gene lost 4 bases and the J gene lost 4 bases, with 15 bases spanning the gap. Germline CDR1 is SGHKS and CDR2 is YYEKEE (reference sequence). The CDR3: CASSRDLARYEQYF. In DNA form, the CDR3 reads TGTGCCAGCAGCCGGGACCTGGCTAGGTACGAGCAGTACTTC.

The V and J genes are TRBV4-3 and TRBJ1-5, with TRBD1 as a possible D gene (6 bases). The V end lost 3 bases, the J end lost 4 bases, and 13 bases lay between the germline ends. There are 15 residues in the CDR3. The V gene's germline CDR1 is LGHNA and CDR2 YSLEER. CDR3 coding DNA: TGCGCCAGCAGCCAGGAACCCAGGGGTAATCAGCCCCAGCATTTT. Translation: CASSQEPRGNQPQHF.

J is TRBJ2-7 and V is TRBV7-9; D ambiguous. Germline-derived CDR1 and CDR2 are SEHNR and FQNEAQ (reference sequence). The CDR3 extends over 13 amino acids. The germline V and J ends were trimmed by 7 bases and 3 bases, with 13 bases remaining between them. CDR3 sequence (DNA): TGTGCCAGCACCATCGATTCCAACTACGAGCAGTACTTC. Protein sequence: CASTIDSNYEQYF.

In regard to this clone: One end of the junction varies from germline; a read error may be responsible. The V call is TRBV10-1, the J call TRBJ2-7; D might be TRBD1 (6 bases). CDR1 WNHNN and CDR2 SYGVQD come from the germline V gene (reference sequence). The CDR3 contains 12 residues. As DNA, the CDR3 is TGCGCCCGCAGGACAGCAGCCTACGAGCAGTACTTC. It specifies CARRTAAYEQYF.

This clone was seen only a few times. The V and J genes are TRBV29-1 and TRBJ2-3; 10 bases fit TRBD2. There are 13 residues in the CDR3. The ends lost 4 bases at V and 6 bases at J; junction bases unmatched: 4. Germline V gives CDR1 SQVTM, CDR2 ANQGSEA. The CDR3 DNA reads TGCAGCGTTGTAGCGGGGGGATGGGATACGCAGTATTTT. It codes for CSVVAGGWDTQYF.

J is TRBJ1-1 and V is TRBV5-4; 7 nucleotides align to TRBD1. Unmatched junction bases numbered 7, after V lost 4 bases and J lost 1 base. The CDR3 spans 15 residues. CDR1 and CDR2 from the germline V gene are SGHNT and YYREEE (reference sequence). This chain's CDR3 is CASSLGQDQNTEAFF. In nucleotides, the CDR3 is TGTGCCAGCAGCCTTGGACAGGACCAGAACACTGAAGCTTTCTTT.

This chain connects TRBV9 to TRBJ2-3, with D perhaps matching TRBD1 or TRBD2 (5 bases each). The V end was cut by 4 bases, the J end by 3 bases, with 18 bases between. The CDR3 is made up of 16 amino acids. The germline CDR1 and CDR2 sequences are SGDLS and YYNGEE. The CDR3 protein is CASSPGPKSPTDTQYF. The CDR3 nucleotides are TGTGCCAGCAGCCCGGGACCAAAAAGTCCAACAGATACGCAGTATTTT.

CDR3 amino acids: CASRGTGSNNSPLHF. The CDR3 DNA sequence: TGTGCCAGCAGGGGGACAGGTAGTAATAATTCACCCCTCCACTTT. The chain couples TRBV2 to TRBJ1-6, with TRBD1 matching 8 bases. V was clipped by 6 bases and J by 5 bases; unmatched bases: 6. Looked up from germline, CDR1 is SNHLY and CDR2 is FYNNEI. The CDR3 is made up of 15 amino acids.

J is TRBJ2-5 and V is TRBV7-2, with 8 bases fitting TRBD1. CDR1 SGHTA and CDR2 FQGNSA come from the germline V gene. The CDR3 contains 15 residues. V gave up 6 bases and J gave up 1 base; unmatched junction bases: 7. CDR3 sequence: CASRPGQVLQETQYF. The CDR3 coding sequence is TGTGCCAGCAGACCGGGACAGGTCCTCCAAGAGACCCAGTACTTC.

The V call is TRBV11-3, the J call TRBJ2-3; D is ambiguous. This CDR3 is 13 amino acids long. V was cut by 5 bases and J by 4 bases, with 10 bases left in between. Germline assignment: CDR1 SGHNT and CDR2 YENEEA. The CDR3, as DNA: TGTGCCAGCAGCAAAGAGCCCCCAGATACGCAGTATTTT. This encodes CASSKEPPDTQYF. Using reference TRBV11-3 and TRBJ2-3 for the parts outside the CDR3, the full variable domain is EAGVVQSPRYKIIEKKQPVAFWCNPISGHNTLYWYLQNLGQGPELLIRYENEEAVDDSQLPKDRFSAERLKGVDSTLKIQPAELGDSAVYLCASSKEPPDTQYFGPGTRLTVL.

This rearrangement joins TRBV11-3 to TRBJ2-1; D may be TRBD2 (5 bases). The CDR3 consists of 14 residues. V was pared by 2 bases and J by 6 bases, with 11 bases between. Per the germline V gene, CDR1 is SGHNT and CDR2 is YENEEA. The CDR3 region is CASSLLSSSNEQFF. In DNA form, the CDR3 reads TGTGCCAGCAGCTTACTGTCTAGCTCCAATGAGCAGTTCTTC.

The chain combines TRBV4-1 with TRBJ2-3; D perhaps matches TRBD2 (6 bases). From germline, CDR1 is MGHRA and CDR2 YSYEKL. Trimming shortened V by 0 bases and J by 4 bases, and 17 bases separated the two germline ends. The CDR3 runs to 17 residues. DNA for the CDR3: TGCGCCAGCAGCCAAGAGGGCGCCCGCGGGGTCGCAGATACGCAGTATTTT. This encodes CASSQEGARGVADTQYF.

V gene TRBV5-6 combines with J gene TRBJ1-1; no firm D call. Trimming cost V 1 base and J 6 bases, with 16 bases left between them. This CDR3 is 15 amino acids long. From germline, CDR1 is SGHDT and CDR2 YYEEEE. The CDR3 bases are TGTGCCAGCAGCTTGCCGGGTTTTACTGGTGCTGAAGCTTTCTTT. As protein: CASSLPGFTGAEAFF.

The V gene is TRBV11-2, the J gene TRBJ2-3, with D perhaps TRBD1 (5 bases). V was trimmed by 6 bases and J by 5 bases, leaving 24 bases between them. The germline V gene has CDR1 SGHAT and CDR2 FQNNGV. The CDR3 length is 17 residues. This chain's CDR3 is CASRTYDLSGKIDTQYF. DNA of the CDR3: TGTGCCAGCAGGACCTACGATCTATCAGGGAAGATAGATACGCAGTATTTT.

This chain uses TRBV6-1 with TRBJ1-5; TRBD1 aligns across 7 bases. V dropped 5 bases and J dropped 5; count of bases not matched to a gene: 6. The CDR3 is made up of 14 amino acids. Germline V CDR1 and CDR2: MNHNS, SASEGT. CDR3 region: CASSPDRAYQPQHF. The CDR3, as DNA: TGTGCCAGCAGTCCCGACAGGGCCTATCAGCCCCAGCATTTT.